This T cell receptor (beta chain) was identified in a study of T cells in Graves' hyperthyroidism and ophthalmopathy. This CDR3 spans 13 amino acids. The germline V and J ends were trimmed by 6 bases and 0 bases, with 10 bases remaining between them. The germline V gene encodes CDR1 DFQATT and CDR2 SNEGSKA (reference sequence). When ophthalmopathy did not progress within 18 months, Graves' hyperthyroidism was considered stable. Criteria for exclusion of patients were uncontrolled infection, other autoimmune disease, pregnancy or lactation. This clonotype was recorded at least ten times. Its antigen is currently unknown. RNA transcripts yielded amplified TCR beta CDR3 regions. HTBI primers were used for first-round RT-PCR of the TCR CDR3. TCRdb called the multiplex PCR reads again in MiXCR, with one record for every CDR3 protein. The sample comprises about 740,000 distinct CDR3 sequences, approximately 14% of which are singletons, and 10% rests with the top ten.

Study-level findings and limits: Most clonotypes that expanded in the thyroid above 0.001 also showed up in blood. A median roughly six months before onset, the model predicted ophthalmopathy.

The chain recombines TRBV20-1 with TRBJ2-3; D unresolved. Sequenced input: blood. The sequence came from a woman in her late teens or twenties with Graves' hyperthyroidism. The CDR3 region is CSALLGSTDTQYF. CDR3 nucleotides: TGCAGTGCCCTCCTAGGCAGCACAGATACGCAGTATTTT.